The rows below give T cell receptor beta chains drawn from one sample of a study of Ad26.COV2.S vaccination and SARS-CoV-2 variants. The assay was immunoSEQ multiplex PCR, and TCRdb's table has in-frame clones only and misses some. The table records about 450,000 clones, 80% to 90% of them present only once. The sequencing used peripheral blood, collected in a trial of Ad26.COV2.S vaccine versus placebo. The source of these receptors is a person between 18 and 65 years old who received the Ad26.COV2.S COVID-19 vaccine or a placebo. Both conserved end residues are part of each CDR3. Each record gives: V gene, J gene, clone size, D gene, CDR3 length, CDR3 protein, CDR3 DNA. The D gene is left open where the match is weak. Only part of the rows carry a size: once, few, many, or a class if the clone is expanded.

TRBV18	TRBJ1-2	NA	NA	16	CASSPPHFGVADGYTF	TGTGCCAGCTCACCCCCGCACTTTGGGGTAGCGGATGGCTACACCTTC
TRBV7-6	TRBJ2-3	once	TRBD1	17	CASSPGPGTGGEDTQYF	TGTGCCAGCAGTCCAGGGCCCGGGACAGGCGGGGAAGATACGCAGTATTTT
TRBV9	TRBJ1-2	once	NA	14	CASSVGKGPYGYTF	TGTGCCAGCAGCGTAGGGAAAGGGCCCTATGGCTACACCTTC
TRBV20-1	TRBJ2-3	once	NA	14	CSASAYPSTDTQYF	TGCAGTGCTAGTGCGTATCCTAGCACAGATACGCAGTATTTT
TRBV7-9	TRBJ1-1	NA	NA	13	CASSSEQVTEAFF	TGTGCCAGCAGCTCGGAACAGGTTACTGAAGCTTTCTTT
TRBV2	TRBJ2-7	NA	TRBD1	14	CASSEQGVAYEQYF	TGTGCCAGCAGTGAGCAGGGGGTAGCCTACGAGCAGTACTTC
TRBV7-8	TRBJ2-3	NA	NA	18	CASSRHRFRLRSTDTQYF	TGTGCCAGCAGCCGGCACAGGTTTCGGCTAAGGAGCACAGATACGCAGTATTTT
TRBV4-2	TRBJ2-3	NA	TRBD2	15	CASSQGLALGDTQYF	TGTGCCAGCAGCCAAGGACTAGCCCTTGGGGATACGCAGTATTTT
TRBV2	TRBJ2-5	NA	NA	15	CASSERAGLFETQYF	TGTGCCAGCAGTGAAAGGGCAGGGCTGTTCGAGACCCAGTACTTC
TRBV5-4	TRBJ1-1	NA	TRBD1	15	CASTSPGTGNTEAFF	TGTGCCAGCACCTCCCCCGGGACAGGGAACACTGAAGCTTTCTTT
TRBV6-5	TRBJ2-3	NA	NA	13	CASSSRQTDTQYF	TGTGCCAGCAGTTCTCGTCAAACAGATACGCAGTATTTT
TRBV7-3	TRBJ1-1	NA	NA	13	CASSSGQLTEAFF	TGTGCCAGCAGCTCAGGACAGCTTACTGAAGCTTTCTTT
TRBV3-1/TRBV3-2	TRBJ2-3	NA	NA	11	CASSQTGTQYF	TGTGCCAGCAGCCAGACGGGTACGCAGTATTTT
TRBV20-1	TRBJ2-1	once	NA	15	CSASGRGRTYNEQFF	TGCAGTGCTAGTGGGCGGGGGCGCACCTACAATGAGCAGTTCTTC
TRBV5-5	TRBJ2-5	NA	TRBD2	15	CASRLADVGQETQYF	TGTGCCAGCAGACTAGCGGACGTGGGGCAAGAGACCCAGTACTTC
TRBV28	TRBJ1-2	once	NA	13	CASSFRGGYGYTF	TGTGCCAGCAGTTTCCGGGGCGGCTATGGCTACACCTTC
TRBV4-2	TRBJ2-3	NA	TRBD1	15	CASCLETGATDTQYF	TGTGCCAGCTGCCTGGAGACAGGGGCCACAGATACGCAGTATTTT
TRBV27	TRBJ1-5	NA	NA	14	CASSELGVNQPQHF	TGTGCCAGCAGCGAATTGGGGGTTAATCAGCCCCAGCATTTT
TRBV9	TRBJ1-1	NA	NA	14	CASSVAAMNTEAFF	TGTGCCAGCAGCGTCGCAGCCATGAACACTGAAGCTTTCTTT
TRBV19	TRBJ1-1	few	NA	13	CASSVGVYTEAFF	TGTGCCAGTAGTGTCGGGGTTTACACTGAAGCTTTCTTT
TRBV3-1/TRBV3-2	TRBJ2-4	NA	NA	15	CASSQWQGGGNIQYF	TGTGCCAGCAGCCAATGGCAGGGTGGGGGAAACATTCAGTACTTC
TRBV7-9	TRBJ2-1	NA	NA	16	CASSLALTGTSNEQFF	TGTGCCAGCAGCTTAGCATTGACGGGAACCTCTAATGAGCAGTTCTTC
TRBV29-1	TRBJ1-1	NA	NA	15	CSVNRDSRRSTEAFF	TGCAGCGTAAACAGGGATTCTAGGCGAAGCACTGAAGCTTTCTTT
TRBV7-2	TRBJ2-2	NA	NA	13	CASSLQITGELFF	TGTGCCAGCAGCTTACAAATCACCGGGGAGCTGTTTTTT
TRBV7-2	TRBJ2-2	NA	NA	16	CASSSAGTRNTGELFF	TGTGCCAGCAGCAGTGCCGGGACACGGAACACCGGGGAGCTGTTTTTT
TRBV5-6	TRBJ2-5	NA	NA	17	CASSGTPGLRFQETQYF	TGTGCCAGCAGCGGTACCCCGGGACTCCGGTTCCAAGAGACCCAGTACTTC
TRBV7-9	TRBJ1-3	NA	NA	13	CASSLHAGRTIYF	TGTGCCAGCAGCCTACATGCCGGGCGCACCATATATTTT
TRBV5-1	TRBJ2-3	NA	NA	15	CASSPRTASTDTQYF	TGCGCCAGCAGCCCGAGGACAGCTAGCACAGATACGCAGTATTTT
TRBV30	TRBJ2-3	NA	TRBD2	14	CAWRLAGSTDTQYF	TGTGCCTGGAGGTTAGCGGGGAGCACAGATACGCAGTATTTT
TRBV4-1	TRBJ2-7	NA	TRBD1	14	CASSQTGGKGEQYF	TGCGCCAGCAGCCAGACAGGGGGCAAGGGTGAGCAGTACTTC
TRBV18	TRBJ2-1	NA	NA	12	CASSPGEREQFF	TGTGCCAGCTCACCGGGGGAGAGGGAGCAGTTCTTC
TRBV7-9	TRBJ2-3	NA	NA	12	CASTLLLNTQYF	TGTGCCAGCACCCTACTCCTGAATACGCAGTATTTT
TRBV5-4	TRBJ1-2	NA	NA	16	CASSWGGSDRVYGYTF	TGTGCCAGCAGCTGGGGTGGATCCGATAGGGTTTATGGCTACACCTTC
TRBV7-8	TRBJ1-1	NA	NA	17	CASSLEGGVRWGTEAFF	TGTGCCAGCAGCCTAGAGGGAGGGGTTAGGTGGGGTACTGAAGCTTTCTTT
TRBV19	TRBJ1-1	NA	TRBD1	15	CASSTSDRGNTEAFF	TGTGCCAGTAGTACCTCAGACAGGGGGAACACTGAAGCTTTCTTT
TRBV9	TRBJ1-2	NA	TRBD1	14	CASSVDRYGYGYTF	TGTGCCAGCAGCGTGGACAGGTACGGCTATGGCTACACCTTC
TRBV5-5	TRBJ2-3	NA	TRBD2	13	CASLSGGADTQYF	TGTGCCAGCCTGAGCGGGGGTGCAGATACGCAGTATTTT
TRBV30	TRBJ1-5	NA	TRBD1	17	CAWSVSRGSGSNQPQHF	TGTGCCTGGAGTGTATCCAGGGGGTCGGGTAGCAATCAGCCCCAGCATTTT
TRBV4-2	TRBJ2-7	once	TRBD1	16	CASSQDGGTGGYEQYF	TGTGCCAGCAGCCAAGATGGGGGGACAGGGGGATACGAGCAGTACTTC
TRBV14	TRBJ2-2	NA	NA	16	CASSQEFLASYGELFF	TGTGCCAGCAGCCAAGAGTTTTTAGCCTCGTACGGGGAGCTGTTTTTT
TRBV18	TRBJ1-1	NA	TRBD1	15	CASSPRTGDNTEAFF	TGTGCCAGCTCACCGCGGACAGGGGACAACACTGAAGCTTTCTTT
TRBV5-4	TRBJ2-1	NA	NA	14	CASSLDGTYNEQFF	TGTGCCAGCAGCTTGGATGGAACCTACAATGAGCAGTTCTTC
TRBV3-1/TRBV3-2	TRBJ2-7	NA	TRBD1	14	CASSRGQGTYEQYF	TGTGCCAGCTCACGGGGACAGGGCACCTACGAGCAGTACTTC
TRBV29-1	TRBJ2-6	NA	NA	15	CSVGLGGTGANVLTF	TGCAGCGTTGGATTGGGGGGTACTGGGGCCAACGTCCTGACTTTC
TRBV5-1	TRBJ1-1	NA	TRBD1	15	CASQIQGEPNTEAFF	TGCGCCAGCCAAATACAGGGGGAACCGAACACTGAAGCTTTCTTT
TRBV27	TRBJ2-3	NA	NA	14	CASTPGIAADTQYF	TGTGCCAGCACTCCCGGGATAGCCGCAGATACGCAGTATTTT